The present T cell receptor (beta chain) was sequenced within a study of T cell repertoires in cytomegalovirus infection. For the study at large: Indications came from public TCR beta signatures; they pointed to CMV infection and to a matching HLA type.

TCRdb reprocessed the reads with MiXCR, giving one entry per CDR3 protein. Altogether about 130,000 distinct CDR3 sequences are present, roughly a quarter being singletons, with the ten largest covering roughly 33%. Germline V gene lookup returns CDR1 DFQATT and CDR2 SNEGSKA (reference sequence). The CDR3 is 12 amino acids. Trimming removed 6 bases at V and 7 bases at J, with 13 bases between. Of note for this clonotype: The target antigen is unknown.

General observations from the study: Carriers of CMV plus the relevant HLA were identified by cumulative public TCR beta family frequency. Dominating the ex vivo response were TCR beta clonotypes that were CMV-specific and HLA-C-restricted.

The chain uses TRBV20-1 and TRBJ2-1; D possibly uses TRBD1 or TRBD2 (5 bases each). The sequence was collected from a human donor in good health (CMV status not recorded). Some clones in this sample may be carry-over from other donors' samples. The material sequenced was PBMCs, sequenced either directly or after in vitro stimulation (not recorded which). CDR3 residues: CSATPEGNEQFF. In nucleotides, the CDR3 is TGCAGTGCCACTCCCGAGGGGAATGAGCAGTTCTTC.